These T cell receptor beta chains were read from a single sample in a study of cytomegalovirus exposure and HLA in healthy donors. Repertoires were generated with immunoSEQ multiplex PCR, while TCRdb's copy carries only in-frame clones and drops some. The table lists 100,000 to 150,000 clones, more than 65% of them singletons. The sequenced material came from PBMCs. These receptors were taken from a woman between 55 and 75 years old in good health and CMV-seropositive. Both conserved end residues are part of each CDR3. D genes are given only for firm matches.

J gene: TRBJ1-5; D gene: TRBD1; V gene: TRBV5-6; CDR3 protein: CASSLGTGDSRNQPQHF
J gene: TRBJ2-7; D gene: TRBD1; V gene: TRBV4-2; CDR3 protein: CASSQATGTGSYEQYF
J gene: TRBJ1-1; D gene: TRBD1; V gene: TRBV19; CDR3 protein: CASIRTGGKTEAFF
J gene: TRBJ1-2; D gene: TRBD1; V gene: TRBV4-3; CDR3 protein: CASSQQPTGAYYGYTF
J gene: TRBJ2-1; D gene: .; V gene: TRBV7-8; CDR3 protein: CASSLQGPSGRRFF
J gene: TRBJ2-3; D gene: .; V gene: TRBV5-5; CDR3 protein: CASSFSSSTDTQYF
J gene: TRBJ1-1; D gene: TRBD1; V gene: TRBV6-5; CDR3 protein: CASSPSTGRATEAFF
J gene: TRBJ1-5; D gene: .; V gene: TRBV30; CDR3 protein: CAWSGQENQPQHF
J gene: TRBJ1-6; D gene: TRBD1; V gene: TRBV15; CDR3 protein: CATSREKTGLRTPLHF
J gene: TRBJ2-5; D gene: TRBD1; V gene: TRBV4-2; CDR3 protein: CASSQVGAGGGETQYF
J gene: TRBJ2-7; D gene: TRBD2; V gene: TRBV6-6; CDR3 protein: CASSGKTGTSGYEQYF
J gene: TRBJ1-2; D gene: TRBD1; V gene: TRBV19; CDR3 protein: CASSRTGGGNTF
J gene: TRBJ2-5; D gene: TRBD2; V gene: TRBV6-4; CDR3 protein: CASSPGAGGETQYF